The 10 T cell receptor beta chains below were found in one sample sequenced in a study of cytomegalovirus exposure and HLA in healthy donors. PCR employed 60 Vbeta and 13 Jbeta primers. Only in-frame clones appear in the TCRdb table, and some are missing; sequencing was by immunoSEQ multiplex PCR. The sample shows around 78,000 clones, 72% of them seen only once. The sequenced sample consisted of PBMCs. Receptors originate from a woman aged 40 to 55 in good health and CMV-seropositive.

The CDR3, as DNA: TGCAGCGTTTCAGCGGTAATCGGGAATGAGCAGTTCTTC. This translates into CSVSAVIGNEQFF. The chain has TRBV29-1 and TRBJ2-1; D perhaps matches TRBD2 (5 bases). The CDR3 sequence is 13 residues long. The germline CDR1 and CDR2 sequences are SQVTM and ANQGSEA. V lost 5 bases and J lost 7, with 15 bases in between.

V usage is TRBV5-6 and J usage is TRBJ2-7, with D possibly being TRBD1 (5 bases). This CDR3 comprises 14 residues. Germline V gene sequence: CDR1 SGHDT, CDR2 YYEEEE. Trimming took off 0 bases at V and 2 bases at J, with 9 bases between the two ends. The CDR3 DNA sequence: TGTGCCAGCAGCTTGGGACAGCTTACCTACGAGCAGTACTTC. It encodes CASSLGQLTYEQYF.

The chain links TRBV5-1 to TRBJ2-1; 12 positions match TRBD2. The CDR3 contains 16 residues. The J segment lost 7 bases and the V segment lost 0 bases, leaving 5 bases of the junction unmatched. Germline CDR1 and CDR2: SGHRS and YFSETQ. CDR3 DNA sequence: TGCGCCAGCAGCTTGGATCTAGCGGGGGGGATAAATGAGCAGTTCTTC. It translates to CASSLDLAGGINEQFF.

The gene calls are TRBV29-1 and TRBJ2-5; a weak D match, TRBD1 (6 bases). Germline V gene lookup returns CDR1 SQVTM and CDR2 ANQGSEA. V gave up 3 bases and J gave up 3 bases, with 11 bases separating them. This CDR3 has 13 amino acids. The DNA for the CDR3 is TGCAGCGTTGAGGACCCAGGGGAAGAGACCCAGTACTTC. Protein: CSVEDPGEETQYF. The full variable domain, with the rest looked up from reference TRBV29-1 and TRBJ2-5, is SAVISQKPSRDICQRGTSLTIQCQVDSQVTMMFWYRQQPGQSLTLIATANQGSEATYESGFVIDKFPISRPNLTFSTLTVSNMSPEDSSIYLCSVEDPGEETQYFGPGTRLLVL.

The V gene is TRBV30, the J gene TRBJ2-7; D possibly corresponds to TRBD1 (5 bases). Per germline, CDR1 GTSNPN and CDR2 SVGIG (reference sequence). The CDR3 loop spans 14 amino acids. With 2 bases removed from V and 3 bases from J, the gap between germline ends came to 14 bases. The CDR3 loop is CAWSHAGLGYEQYF. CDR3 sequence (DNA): TGTGCCTGGAGTCATGCAGGGCTGGGCTACGAGCAGTACTTC.

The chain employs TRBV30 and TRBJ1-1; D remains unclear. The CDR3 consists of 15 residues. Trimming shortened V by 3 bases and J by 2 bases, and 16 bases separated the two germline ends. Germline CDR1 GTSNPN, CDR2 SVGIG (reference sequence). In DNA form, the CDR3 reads TGTGCCTGGAGAGAGGCAGTTATAAAAAACACTGAAGCTTTCTTT. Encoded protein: CAWREAVIKNTEAFF.

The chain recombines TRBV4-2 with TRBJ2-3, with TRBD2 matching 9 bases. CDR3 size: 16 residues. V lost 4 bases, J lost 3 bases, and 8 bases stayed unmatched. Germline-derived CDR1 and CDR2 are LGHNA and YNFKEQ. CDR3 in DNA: TGTGCCAGCAGCCTCACATTTAGCGGGAGTACAGATACGCAGTATTTT. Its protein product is CASSLTFSGSTDTQYF.

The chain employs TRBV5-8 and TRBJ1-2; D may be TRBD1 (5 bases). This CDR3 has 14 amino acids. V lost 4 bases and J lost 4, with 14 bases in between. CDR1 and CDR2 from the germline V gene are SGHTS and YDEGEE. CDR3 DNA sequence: TGTGCCAGCAGCAAGATACACGGGGGCTATGGCTACACCTTC. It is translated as CASSKIHGGYGYTF.

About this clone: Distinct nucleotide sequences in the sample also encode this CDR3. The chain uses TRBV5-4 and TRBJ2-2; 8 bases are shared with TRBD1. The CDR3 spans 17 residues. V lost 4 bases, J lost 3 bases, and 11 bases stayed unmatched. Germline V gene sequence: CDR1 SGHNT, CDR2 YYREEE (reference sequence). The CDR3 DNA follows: TGTGCCAGCAGCCCCTCAACCGGGACAGGATACACCGGGGAGCTGTTTTTT. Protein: CASSPSTGTGYTGELFF.

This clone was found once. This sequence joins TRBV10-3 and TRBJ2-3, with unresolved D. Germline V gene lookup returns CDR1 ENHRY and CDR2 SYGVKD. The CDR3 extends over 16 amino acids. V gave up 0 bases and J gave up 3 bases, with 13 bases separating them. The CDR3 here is CAISESIHTKTDTQYF. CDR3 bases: TGTGCCATCAGTGAGTCGATTCACACCAAAACAGATACGCAGTATTTT.